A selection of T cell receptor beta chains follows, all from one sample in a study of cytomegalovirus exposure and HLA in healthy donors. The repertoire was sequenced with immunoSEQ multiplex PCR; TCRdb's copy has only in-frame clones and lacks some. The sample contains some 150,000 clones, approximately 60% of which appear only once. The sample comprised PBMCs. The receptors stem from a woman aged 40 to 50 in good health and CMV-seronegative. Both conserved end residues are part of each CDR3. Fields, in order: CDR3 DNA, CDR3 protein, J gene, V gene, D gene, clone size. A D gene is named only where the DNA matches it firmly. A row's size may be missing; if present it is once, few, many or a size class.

cdr3_nt: TGCGCCAGCAGAAATACCGTTGGGCAGGGGCACGGCTACACCTTC; cdr3_aa: CASRNTVGQGHGYTF; j_call: TRBJ1-2; v_call: TRBV5-1; d_call: -; clone_size: -
cdr3_nt: TGTGCCAGCAGTTTAACCCAGGACAGGGGGGGTTCACCCCTCCACTTT; cdr3_aa: CASSLTQDRGGSPLHF; j_call: TRBJ1-6; v_call: TRBV6-5; d_call: TRBD1; clone_size: -
cdr3_nt: TGTGCCAGCAGCTTCTCAGCGGGGGCCCCTTACAATGAGCAGTTCTTC; cdr3_aa: CASSFSAGAPYNEQFF; j_call: TRBJ2-1; v_call: TRBV5-4; d_call: TRBD2; clone_size: -
cdr3_nt: TGTGCCTGTAGTAGGACGGGGGGCTATGGCTACACCTTC; cdr3_aa: CACSRTGGYGYTF; j_call: TRBJ1-2; v_call: TRBV30; d_call: -; clone_size: -
cdr3_nt: TGTGCCAGCAGTGAAACTATTAGACGAAACACCATATATTTT; cdr3_aa: CASSETIRRNTIYF; j_call: TRBJ1-3; v_call: TRBV2; d_call: -; clone_size: -
cdr3_nt: TGTGCCAGCAGCGTAACCCTGGGGGGACTAGGGAACACCGGGGAGCTGTTTTTT; cdr3_aa: CASSVTLGGLGNTGELFF; j_call: TRBJ2-2; v_call: TRBV9; d_call: TRBD2; clone_size: -
cdr3_nt: TGCGCCAGCAGCCAGCCCGGTTCGGACTTTCGGGGAAACACCATATATTTT; cdr3_aa: CASSQPGSDFRGNTIYF; j_call: TRBJ1-3; v_call: TRBV4-1; d_call: -; clone_size: -
cdr3_nt: TGTGCCAGCTCACCATTGGACAGGGGGCGAGGTGAAGCTTTCTTT; cdr3_aa: CASSPLDRGRGEAFF; j_call: TRBJ1-1; v_call: TRBV18; d_call: TRBD1; clone_size: -
cdr3_nt: TGCGCCAGCAGCTTGGAAGGAGGGGTCACGGAAAACACCATATATTTT; cdr3_aa: CASSLEGGVTENTIYF; j_call: TRBJ1-3; v_call: TRBV5-1; d_call: -; clone_size: -
cdr3_nt: TGCAGCGTAAATAAACAGGGGATTATGGGCTATGAGCAGTTCTTC; cdr3_aa: CSVNKQGIMGYEQFF; j_call: TRBJ2-1; v_call: TRBV29-1; d_call: TRBD1; clone_size: -
cdr3_nt: TGTGCCATCAGTGAGTCCAGGCCGGGGAATGGGGCCAACGTCCTGACTTTC; cdr3_aa: CAISESRPGNGANVLTF; j_call: TRBJ2-6; v_call: TRBV10-3; d_call: -; clone_size: few
cdr3_nt: TGTGCCAGCAGCCCTCGGGACACTGGGTCCGAGCAGTACTTC; cdr3_aa: CASSPRDTGSEQYF; j_call: TRBJ2-7; v_call: TRBV7-2; d_call: -; clone_size: -
cdr3_nt: TGTGCCAGCAGCGACGGACAGGCTAATTCACCCCTCCACTTT; cdr3_aa: CASSDGQANSPLHF; j_call: TRBJ1-6; v_call: TRBV2; d_call: TRBD1; clone_size: -
cdr3_nt: TGTGCCAGCAGCTTTCAGGTCCCTCGGGACAGGGGCTTCTACGAGCAGTACTTC; cdr3_aa: CASSFQVPRDRGFYEQYF; j_call: TRBJ2-7; v_call: TRBV28; d_call: TRBD1; clone_size: -
cdr3_nt: TGTGCCAGCAGCCTACCCTCCGCCTACGAGCAGTACTTC; cdr3_aa: CASSLPSAYEQYF; j_call: TRBJ2-7; v_call: TRBV11-2; d_call: -; clone_size: few
cdr3_nt: TGTGCCAGCAAGGGAGGAAATACGCAGTATTTT; cdr3_aa: CASKGGNTQYF; j_call: TRBJ2-3; v_call: TRBV9; d_call: -; clone_size: -
cdr3_nt: TGTGCCATCAGTGGTTGGGACAGGGTTAACTATGGCTACACCTTC; cdr3_aa: CAISGWDRVNYGYTF; j_call: TRBJ1-2; v_call: TRBV10-3; d_call: TRBD1; clone_size: -
cdr3_nt: TGTGCCAGCAGTGAATTGGGCAGCCTTAATGAAAAACTGTTTTTT; cdr3_aa: CASSELGSLNEKLFF; j_call: TRBJ1-4; v_call: TRBV25-1; d_call: -; clone_size: -
cdr3_nt: TGTGCCAGCAGCTTAGCGCGGCAGGGGGCTGGGACCCAGTACTTC; cdr3_aa: CASSLARQGAGTQYF; j_call: TRBJ2-5; v_call: TRBV7-2; d_call: TRBD1; clone_size: -
cdr3_nt: TGTGCCAGCAGTGACCAAACCGGGAGGACAGGGGATAGCAATCAGCCCCAGCATTTT; cdr3_aa: CASSDQTGRTGDSNQPQHF; j_call: TRBJ1-5; v_call: TRBV6-1; d_call: TRBD1; clone_size: -
cdr3_nt: TGTGCCAGCAGTATACTCCAGGGGAGCAATCAGCCCCAGCATTTT; cdr3_aa: CASSILQGSNQPQHF; j_call: TRBJ1-5; v_call: TRBV6-1; d_call: -; clone_size: -
cdr3_nt: TGTGCCAGTAGTATGGGACAGGGAAACTATGGCTACACCTTC; cdr3_aa: CASSMGQGNYGYTF; j_call: TRBJ1-2; v_call: TRBV19; d_call: TRBD1; clone_size: -
cdr3_nt: TGTGCCAGCAGCTTAGCGACAGTCACCCTCTCTGGAAACACCATATATTTT; cdr3_aa: CASSLATVTLSGNTIYF; j_call: TRBJ1-3; v_call: TRBV7-8; d_call: -; clone_size: -
cdr3_nt: TGTGCCAGCAGCTTAGAGGGACTAGCGAATTCCTACGAGCAGTACTTC; cdr3_aa: CASSLEGLANSYEQYF; j_call: TRBJ2-7; v_call: TRBV7-6; d_call: TRBD2; clone_size: once
cdr3_nt: TGTGCCTGGAGTCCGTCAGTGACACCCTACTATGGCTACACCTTC; cdr3_aa: CAWSPSVTPYYGYTF; j_call: TRBJ1-2; v_call: TRBV30; d_call: -; clone_size: -
cdr3_nt: TGTGCCAGCAGCTCTAGGGGACAGACCAAAGCTTTCTTT; cdr3_aa: CASSSRGQTKAFF; j_call: TRBJ1-1; v_call: TRBV7-6; d_call: TRBD1; clone_size: few
cdr3_nt: TGTGCCAGCAGTTACTCGAGGAGTGAAGCTTTCTTT; cdr3_aa: CASSYSRSEAFF; j_call: TRBJ1-1; v_call: TRBV6-5; d_call: -; clone_size: -
cdr3_nt: TGTGCCAGTAGTATCCCCCAGCGGGGGACCCATGAGCAGTTCTTC; cdr3_aa: CASSIPQRGTHEQFF; j_call: TRBJ2-1; v_call: TRBV19; d_call: TRBD2; clone_size: -
cdr3_nt: TGTGCCAGTAGTATAGGAGGGCTTAGCAATCAGCCCCAGCATTTT; cdr3_aa: CASSIGGLSNQPQHF; j_call: TRBJ1-5; v_call: TRBV19; d_call: -; clone_size: -
cdr3_nt: TGCAGTCGCAGCAGGGCAGGTGAGCAGTTCTTC; cdr3_aa: CSRSRAGEQFF; j_call: TRBJ2-1; v_call: TRBV20-1; d_call: -; clone_size: -
cdr3_nt: TGTGCCAGCACTGCCTGGAGGGAGGGTGAAGCTTTCTTT; cdr3_aa: CASTAWREGEAFF; j_call: TRBJ1-1; v_call: TRBV6-1; d_call: -; clone_size: -
cdr3_nt: TGTGCCAGCAGGAAGGGGGCCGGCGGGGGGGCCGGTAGCACAGATACGCAGTATTTT; cdr3_aa: CASRKGAGGGAGSTDTQYF; j_call: TRBJ2-3; v_call: TRBV27; d_call: TRBD2; clone_size: -
cdr3_nt: TGTGCCAGCAGACTAGGACAGGGCGCATATGGCTACACCTTC; cdr3_aa: CASRLGQGAYGYTF; j_call: TRBJ1-2; v_call: TRBV6-1; d_call: TRBD1; clone_size: -
cdr3_nt: TGTGCCAGCAGCGTAGCCGGGGGGGCCTGGGAGACCCAGTACTTC; cdr3_aa: CASSVAGGAWETQYF; j_call: TRBJ2-5; v_call: TRBV9; d_call: TRBD2; clone_size: -
cdr3_nt: TGTGCCGTACAGGGGGCCGGGGACACCGGGGAGCTGTTTTTT; cdr3_aa: CAVQGAGDTGELFF; j_call: TRBJ2-2; v_call: TRBV6-1; d_call: TRBD1; clone_size: -
cdr3_nt: TGTGCCAGCAGTCGACAGGGAAGGGACTATGGCTACACCTTC; cdr3_aa: CASSRQGRDYGYTF; j_call: TRBJ1-2; v_call: TRBV27; d_call: TRBD1; clone_size: few
cdr3_nt: TGTGCCAGCAAACGGACAGGAGCCTACGAGCAGTACTTC; cdr3_aa: CASKRTGAYEQYF; j_call: TRBJ2-7; v_call: TRBV28; d_call: TRBD1; clone_size: once
cdr3_nt: TGTGCCTGGAGCTGGGGGGCGGGGGGGCCGGACGAGCAGTACTTC; cdr3_aa: CAWSWGAGGPDEQYF; j_call: TRBJ2-7; v_call: TRBV30; d_call: TRBD2; clone_size: -
cdr3_nt: TGTGCCAGCAGCACTAACAGGGGAAACACCATATATTTT; cdr3_aa: CASSTNRGNTIYF; j_call: TRBJ1-3; v_call: TRBV9; d_call: -; clone_size: -
cdr3_nt: TGTGCCAGCAGCGTAGGCACAGGGGAAGACGAGACCCAGTACTTC; cdr3_aa: CASSVGTGEDETQYF; j_call: TRBJ2-5; v_call: TRBV9; d_call: TRBD1; clone_size: -
cdr3_nt: TGTGCCTGCACACAGGGTCTCGGAAACACCATATATTTT; cdr3_aa: CACTQGLGNTIYF; j_call: TRBJ1-3; v_call: TRBV30; d_call: -; clone_size: -
cdr3_nt: TGCGCCAGCTACCAGCGGGGGGTAGATACGCAGTATTTT; cdr3_aa: CASYQRGVDTQYF; j_call: TRBJ2-3; v_call: TRBV5-1; d_call: TRBD2; clone_size: -
cdr3_nt: TGTGCCAGCAGCGTGTCCGGGAGTAAAGATCAGCCCCAGCATTTT; cdr3_aa: CASSVSGSKDQPQHF; j_call: TRBJ1-5; v_call: TRBV9; d_call: -; clone_size: -
cdr3_nt: TGTGCCAGCAGCCACCCTGACAGGGACGAGCAGTACTTC; cdr3_aa: CASSHPDRDEQYF; j_call: TRBJ2-7; v_call: TRBV7-9; d_call: TRBD1; clone_size: -
cdr3_nt: TGTGCCAGCAGCACCCCTACGACAGGAACCGGGGAGCTGTTTTTT; cdr3_aa: CASSTPTTGTGELFF; j_call: TRBJ2-2; v_call: TRBV11-3; d_call: -; clone_size: once
cdr3_nt: TGCGCCAGCAGCCGGACAGGGGGGATCAATCAGCCCCAGCATTTT; cdr3_aa: CASSRTGGINQPQHF; j_call: TRBJ1-5; v_call: TRBV4-1; d_call: TRBD1; clone_size: once
cdr3_nt: TGTGCCAGCAGTTCCAGCGGACGCGGGGGAAACACCATATATTTT; cdr3_aa: CASSSSGRGGNTIYF; j_call: TRBJ1-3; v_call: TRBV6-5; d_call: -; clone_size: few
cdr3_nt: TGCGCCAGCAGCTTGGCTATAGGGGGCGCCGAGACCCAGTACTTC; cdr3_aa: CASSLAIGGAETQYF; j_call: TRBJ2-5; v_call: TRBV5-1; d_call: TRBD1; clone_size: -
cdr3_nt: TGTGCCAGCAGGTTGGGCGGGACAGCTAGCAATCAGCCCCAGCATTTT; cdr3_aa: CASRLGGTASNQPQHF; j_call: TRBJ1-5; v_call: TRBV2; d_call: TRBD1; clone_size: -
cdr3_nt: TGTGCCAGCAGCCCCGGCGGCTCTCCCTATGGCTACACCTTC; cdr3_aa: CASSPGGSPYGYTF; j_call: TRBJ1-2; v_call: TRBV7-3; d_call: -; clone_size: few
cdr3_nt: TGTGCCAGTAGTATGAGGACATTCGGGACTGAAGCTTTCTTT; cdr3_aa: CASSMRTFGTEAFF; j_call: TRBJ1-1; v_call: TRBV19; d_call: -; clone_size: -
cdr3_nt: TGTGCCAGCAGTGGCTCCCGGACAGTGAACACTGAAGCTTTCTTT; cdr3_aa: CASSGSRTVNTEAFF; j_call: TRBJ1-1; v_call: TRBV2; d_call: -; clone_size: -
cdr3_nt: TGTGCCAGCACCACGAGAGGGCCCGGGGCTTTCTTT; cdr3_aa: CASTTRGPGAFF; j_call: TRBJ1-1; v_call: TRBV28; d_call: -; clone_size: -
cdr3_nt: TGTGCCAGCAACCCCTTCGGGTCCGGGGTGCAGTTCTTC; cdr3_aa: CASNPFGSGVQFF; j_call: TRBJ2-1; v_call: TRBV11-1; d_call: -; clone_size: once